The 31 T cell receptor beta chains given below trace back to one sample, sequenced in a study of OX40 agonist ivuxolimab in advanced cancers. The assay was immunoSEQ multiplex PCR, and TCRdb's table has in-frame clones only and misses some. Here the sample spans tens of thousands of clones, 84% being singletons. Sample: CD4+ or CD8+ T cells sorted from blood, taken in a trial of the OX40 agonist ivuxolimab. These receptors were taken from an adult with an advanced solid tumor such as melanoma, head and neck, liver or kidney cancer.

This rearrangement joins TRBV7-9 to TRBJ2-1, with 7 bases matching TRBD2. The germline V gene has CDR1 SEHNR and CDR2 FQNEAQ (reference sequence). Germline trimming cut 2 bases from V and 0 bases from J; bases unmatched to any gene: 10. This CDR3 has 18 residues. CDR3 sequence: CASSLPRGSGHSYNEQFF. The CDR3 DNA reads TGTGCCAGCAGCTTACCCCGGGGTAGCGGGCACTCCTACAATGAGCAGTTCTTC.

This clone has only one observation. This sequence joins TRBV7-9 and TRBJ2-5; no clear D. Per germline, CDR1 SEHNR and CDR2 FQNEAQ (reference sequence). The V end was cut by 1 base, the J end by 0 bases, with 6 bases between. This CDR3 comprises 14 residues. CDR3 nucleotide sequence: TGTGCCAGCAGCTTAGAAGGGTACCAAGAGACCCAGTACTTC. Its translation: CASSLEGYQETQYF.

The gene calls are TRBV9 and TRBJ2-7; 10 nucleotides align to TRBD2. Unmatched junction bases numbered 2, after V lost 0 bases and J lost 5 bases. Germline-derived CDR1 and CDR2 are SGDLS and YYNGEE. This CDR3 is built from 14 residues. CDR3 sequence reads: CASSVGLAGDEQYF. DNA for the CDR3: TGTGCCAGCAGCGTAGGCCTAGCGGGGGACGAGCAGTACTTC.

The rearrangement uses TRBV5-1 and TRBJ2-7, with 9 nucleotides matching TRBD2. CDR3 length equals 16 residues. CDR1 and CDR2 (germline): SGHRS, YFSETQ. Germline trimming cut 0 bases from V and 3 bases from J; bases unmatched to any gene: 7. CDR3 sequence reads: CASSLAPAGGYYEQYF. Written as DNA, the CDR3 is TGCGCCAGCAGCTTGGCCCCGGCGGGAGGGTACTACGAGCAGTACTTC. Drawing the rest from reference TRBV5-1 and TRBJ2-7, the complete variable domain is KAGVTQTPRYLIKTRGQQVTLSCSPISGHRSVSWYQQTPGQGLQFLFEYFSETQRNKGNFPGRFSGRQFSNSRSEMNVSTLELGDSALYLCASSLAPAGGYYEQYFGPGTRLTVT.

This clone was counted between two and nine times. The chain recombines TRBV9 with TRBJ2-2; either TRBD1 or TRBD2 may supply D (6 bases each). Trimming removed 3 bases at V and 6 bases at J, with 12 bases between. Per germline, CDR1 SGDLS and CDR2 YYNGEE. The CDR3 totals 14 residues. The CDR3 DNA reads TGTGCCAGCAGCGATGGAGGGGGTCCCGGGGAGCTGTTTTTT. It specifies CASSDGGGPGELFF.

The V and J genes are TRBV2 and TRBJ1-1; D is unresolved. This CDR3 has 13 amino acids. Germline CDR1 reads SNHLY; CDR2 reads FYNNEI. The ends were cut back, 8 bases at V and 11 bases at J, with 21 bases in the middle. The CDR3 coding sequence is TGTGCCAGCGGAAAAGGGAGTGGAGCGGGGGCTTTCTTT. This codes for CASGKGSGAGAFF.

Remarks on this clone: This CDR3 fails to terminate in the conserved phenylalanine or tryptophan, so it likely reflects a read error. It is unclear where the CDR3 begins or ends on the DNA, so no DNA is shown, and the CDR3 is as TCRdb lists it. This chain uses TRBV23-1 with TRBJ1-2. TRBV23-1 is placed among ORFs of uncertain function. The CDR3 length is 20 residues, termini included. The CDR3 is CARKRWPLLWSLLMPLIRVC.

The chain employs TRBV5-5 and TRBJ1-1; D not resolved. The CDR3 runs to 15 residues. The V gene's germline CDR1 is SGHKS and CDR2 YYEKEE (reference sequence). The V gene lost 0 bases and the J gene lost 8 bases, with 17 bases spanning the gap. In DNA form, the CDR3 reads TGTGCCAGCAGCTTGGGCTCAGGAGGCATCAGAGAAGCTTTCTTT. Translation: CASSLGSGGIREAFF.

This clone was recorded a few times. DNA for the CDR3: TGTGCCAGCAGCTCAAGTTCCTACGAGCAGTACTTC. Translated, it gives CASSSSSYEQYF. This chain uses TRBV5-6 with TRBJ2-7; D gene uncertain. Trimming removed 3 bases at V and 1 base at J, with 5 bases between. There are 12 residues in the CDR3. Per germline, CDR1 SGHDT and CDR2 YYEEEE.

V is TRBV27 and J is TRBJ2-1; D unclear. With 0 bases removed from V and 6 bases from J, the gap between germline ends came to 6 bases. The CDR3 contains 13 residues. The germline V gene encodes CDR1 MNHEY and CDR2 SMNVEV (reference sequence). Written as DNA, the CDR3 is TGTGCCAGCAGTTTATCCTCGGCCAATGAGCAGTTCTTC. Translation gives CASSLSSANEQFF.

V gene TRBV11-3 combines with J gene TRBJ1-4; D may be TRBD1 (6 bases). The CDR3 covers 14 residues. Looked up from germline, CDR1 is SGHNT and CDR2 is YENEEA. Trimming removed 5 bases from V and 8 bases from J, with 15 bases in between. CDR3 in amino acids: CASSLQGEGEKLFF. For the CDR3, the DNA is TGTGCCAGCAGCCTACAGGGAGAGGGGGAAAAACTGTTTTTT.

This sequence joins TRBV7-8 and TRBJ1-2, with D perhaps matching TRBD1 (6 bases). Trimming left V 1 base short and J 0 bases short, with 18 bases between. The CDR3 sequence is 18 residues long. CDR1 and CDR2 from the germline V gene are SGHVS and FQNEAQ. The CDR3 here is CASSLDPGQPITNYGYTF. As DNA, the CDR3 is TGTGCCAGCAGCTTAGACCCCGGACAGCCGATTACTAACTATGGCTACACCTTC.

The chain joins TRBV9 to TRBJ2-2; TRBD2 agrees at 7 bases. J was trimmed by 2 bases and V by 0 bases; bases with no gene match: 1. The CDR3 contains 15 residues. Germline-derived CDR1 and CDR2 are SGDLS and YYNGEE. As DNA, the CDR3 is TGTGCCAGCAGCGTAGAAGCGGGAAACACCGGGGAGCTGTTTTTT. This translates into CASSVEAGNTGELFF.

This rearrangement joins TRBV7-8 to TRBJ2-3, with 15 bases identical to TRBD2. The CDR3 runs to 16 residues. With 0 bases clipped from V and 5 bases from J, the junction kept 0 bases outside the gene matches. Per the germline V gene, CDR1 is SGHVS and CDR2 is FQNEAQ. The CDR3 DNA is TGTGCCAGCAGCTTAGCGGGACTAGCGGGAGGAGATACGCAGTATTTT. It specifies CASSLAGLAGGDTQYF.

The V gene is TRBV19, the J gene TRBJ2-2; 10 nucleotides align to TRBD1. Germline V gene data show CDR1 as LNHDA and CDR2 as SQIVND (reference sequence). The CDR3 is made up of 17 amino acids. Trimming at V came to 3 bases and at J to 5 bases, leaving 9 bases not matched to a gene. The CDR3 here is CASSISGTGAVTGELFF. CDR3 nucleotides: TGTGCCAGTAGTATCTCCGGGACAGGGGCGGTGACCGGGGAGCTGTTTTTT.

The gene calls are TRBV5-6 and TRBJ2-7; 12 nucleotides align to TRBD2. Germline V lookup: CDR1 SGHDT, CDR2 YYEEEE. With V trimmed by 3 bases and J by 4 bases, 5 bases remained unmatched. The CDR3 consists of 15 residues. In nucleotides, the CDR3 is TGTGCCAGCAGCTCTCCGACTAGCGGGAGTTACGAGCAGTACTTC. The encoded protein is CASSSPTSGSYEQYF.

The chain joins TRBV7-9 to TRBJ1-6; TRBD1 aligns across 10 bases. CDR1 SEHNR and CDR2 FQNEAQ come from the germline V gene (reference sequence). The CDR3 runs to 17 residues. The V segment lost 4 bases and the J segment 9 bases; nucleotides outside the gene matches: 12. The CDR3 region has the DNA TGTGCCAGCAGCTCTCTGGACAGGGGGATTTACGGTTCACCCCTCCACTTT. Translation: CASSSLDRGIYGSPLHF. Full variable domain (remainder filled in from reference TRBV7-9 and TRBJ1-6): DTGVSQNPRHKITKRGQNVTFRCDPISEHNRLYWYRQTLGQGPEFLTYFQNEAQLEKSRLLSDRFSAERPKGSFSTLEIQRTEQGDSAMYLCASSSLDRGIYGSPLHFGNGTRLTVT.

This chain uses TRBV27 with TRBJ2-7, with 11 positions matching TRBD1. Trimming at V came to 5 bases and at J to 4 bases, leaving 7 bases not matched to a gene. CDR3 length: 15 amino acids. Germline V gene data show CDR1 as MNHEY and CDR2 as SMNVEV (reference sequence). The CDR3 reads CASSTRTGGRYEQYF. CDR3 DNA: TGTGCCAGCAGTACCAGGACAGGGGGCCGGTACGAGCAGTACTTC.

This clone was seen at least ten times. The chain employs TRBV6-5 and TRBJ2-3, with 9 bases lining up with TRBD1. Looked up from germline, CDR1 is MNHEY and CDR2 is SVGAGI. The CDR3 spans 16 residues. Unmatched junction bases numbered 9, after V lost 2 bases and J lost 6 bases. The CDR3 loop is CASSYPNRDRVDTQYF. In nucleotides, the CDR3 is TGTGCCAGCAGTTACCCAAACCGGGACAGGGTTGATACGCAGTATTTT.

This clone showed up just once. V usage is TRBV19 and J usage is TRBJ2-5; 7 positions agree with TRBD1. From germline, CDR1 is LNHDA and CDR2 SQIVND (reference sequence). This CDR3 comprises 15 residues. V was pared by 3 bases and J by 2 bases, with 6 bases of the junction left unmatched. CDR3: CASSMSGTEQETQYF. As DNA, the CDR3 is TGTGCCAGTAGTATGTCCGGGACAGAGCAAGAGACCCAGTACTTC.

The V call is TRBV7-2, the J call TRBJ2-5; possibly TRBD1 for D (6 bases). This CDR3 spans 16 amino acids. CDR1 and CDR2 (germline): SGHTA, FQGNSA. V was shortened by 5 bases and J by 1 base, with 17 bases between the two germline ends. The CDR3: CASSLPTTGFQETQYF. The CDR3 nucleotides read TGTGCCAGCAGCCTTCCCACGACAGGATTCCAAGAGACCCAGTACTTC.

A single count supports this clone. CDR3 sequence: CAWGSYEQYF. In DNA, the CDR3 is TGTGCCTGGGGGAGCTACGAGCAGTACTTC. The genes are TRBV30 and TRBJ2-7; possible D gene TRBD2, 5 bases. Germline loops: CDR1 GTSNPN, CDR2 SVGIG (reference sequence). V lost 5 bases, J lost 3 bases, and 5 bases lay in between. The CDR3 is 10 amino acids.

By share, this clone counts as medium-sized. The chain carries TRBV2 and TRBJ2-5, with D possibly called TRBD1 or TRBD2 (5 bases each). The V end was cut by 2 bases, the J end by 5 bases, with 15 bases between. This CDR3 is 15 amino acids long. Germline V gene lookup returns CDR1 SNHLY and CDR2 FYNNEI. Written as DNA, the CDR3 is TGTGCCAGCAGTGAACCTGCCAGAGGGACGGAGACCCAGTACTTC. Amino acids: CASSEPARGTETQYF.

This clone showed up just once. The CDR3 reads CAISEEPPRSSYNSPLHF. The CDR3, as DNA: TGTGCCATCAGTGAGGAACCACCTCGGAGCTCCTATAATTCACCCCTCCACTTT. V gene TRBV10-3 combines with J gene TRBJ1-6; D gene ambiguous. Trimming stripped 2 bases from V and 0 bases from J, with 14 bases between. CDR1 ENHRY and CDR2 SYGVKD come from the germline V gene. The CDR3 spans 18 residues.

The rearrangement joins TRBV10-3 to TRBJ1-2, with a weak D call TRBD1 (5 bases). The ends were cut back, 3 bases at V and 2 bases at J, with 10 bases in the middle. The CDR3 is made up of 14 amino acids. CDR1 is ENHRY, CDR2 SYGVKD, per germline. Written as DNA, the CDR3 is TGTGCCATCAGTGACAGGGATCAAAACTATGGCTACACCTTC. Translation gives CAISDRDQNYGYTF.

The chain has TRBV6-1 and TRBJ1-5; unclear D gene. Trimming took off 8 bases at V and 0 bases at J, with 8 bases between the two ends. CDR3 length: 13 residues. Looked up from germline, CDR1 is MNHNS and CDR2 is SASEGT. The CDR3 DNA follows: TGTGCCAGCGGAATTAATAGCAATCAGCCCCAGCATTTT. Translating gives CASGINSNQPQHF.

This sequence joins TRBV6-5 and TRBJ1-6, with D unclear. This CDR3 has 15 amino acids. The germline V gene encodes CDR1 MNHEY and CDR2 SVGAGI. V was trimmed by 6 bases and J by 7 bases, leaving 16 bases between them. The CDR3 DNA is TGTGCCAGCAGGCACTTCGACGGCGAAAATTCACCCCTCCACTTT. Translating it yields CASRHFDGENSPLHF.

J is TRBJ1-2 and V is TRBV7-9; 7 bases align to TRBD1. Germline V gives CDR1 SEHNR, CDR2 FQNEAQ (reference sequence). This CDR3 region has 14 residues. The J segment lost 6 bases and the V segment lost 4 bases, leaving 8 bases of the junction unmatched. In DNA form, the CDR3 reads TGTGCCAGCAGCTCCCCGGCAGGGGGAAATGGCTACACCTTC. Translating it yields CASSSPAGGNGYTF.

This rearrangement joins TRBV7-8 to TRBJ2-5; TRBD1 matches at 12 bases. The germline CDR1 and CDR2 sequences are SGHVS and FQNEAQ. This CDR3 is 15 amino acids long. Unmatched junction bases numbered 6, after V lost 5 bases and J lost 5 bases. Here the CDR3 DNA reads TGTGCCAGCAGCGTCGGGACAGGGGGCAGGGAGACCCAGTACTTC. Translation: CASSVGTGGRETQYF. Full variable domain (outside the CDR3, taken from reference TRBV7-8 and TRBJ2-5): GAGVSQSPRYKVAKRGQDVALRCDPISGHVSLFWYQQALGQGPEFLTYFQNEAQLDKSGLPSDRFFAERPEGSVSTLKIQRTQQEDSAVYLCASSVGTGGRETQYFGPGTRLLVL.

The V and J genes are TRBV7-3 and TRBJ2-3, with D possibly matching TRBD2 (6 bases). Germline-derived CDR1 and CDR2 are SGHTA and FQGTGA. V lost 5 bases to trimming and J lost 0 bases, with 24 bases between them. The CDR3 sequence is 19 residues long. CDR3 sequence reads: CASSPRPPPAGLSTDTQYF. Written as DNA, the CDR3 is TGTGCCAGCAGCCCCCGGCCCCCTCCAGCGGGCTTAAGCACAGATACGCAGTATTTT.

The chain uses TRBV27 and TRBJ1-6; TRBD1 agrees at 9 bases. The germline gives CDR1 MNHEY, CDR2 SMNVEV (reference sequence). The CDR3 length is 16 residues. The V and J ends lost 4 bases and 3 bases, in that order; junction bases with no gene match: 4. CDR3 protein: CASSYTGGFYNSPLHF. In nucleotides, the CDR3 is TGTGCCAGCAGTTACACAGGGGGCTTCTATAATTCACCCCTCCACTTT.